The present entry profiles one TCR beta chain with its context. Its antigen is unknown. The data were taken from a study of CD8+ T cells in alopecia areata. Peripheral blood and lesional scalp punch biopsies came from alopecia areata patients. Trimming removed 4 bases at V and 9 bases at J, with 13 bases between. The V gene's germline CDR1 is SQVTM and CDR2 ANQGSEA. This CDR3 is built from 13 residues. RNA extraction and reverse transcription yielded cDNA as sequencing template. The method was immunoSEQ multiplex PCR; TCRdb's version includes in-frame clones alone and lacks a portion of them. The top ten clones hold more than 1.5% of a sample with about 180,000 clones, roughly 65% of them seen once. Findings of the study overall: Elevated clonality characterized lesional scalp relative to normal scalp, particularly in alopecia totalis/universalis.

This clonotype originated in a human donor with alopecia areata. This chain joins TRBV29-1 and TRBJ1-6, with D perhaps TRBD1 (5 bases). This specimen consisted of CD4+ T cells sorted from blood, obtained at week 0. In DNA form, the CDR3 reads TGCAGCGTTGCACAGGTCGTCGGTTCACCCCTCCACTTT. Its translation is CSVAQVVGSPLHF.